The rows below give T cell receptor beta chains drawn from one sample of a study of blood T cell repertoires in COVID-19. Profiling relied on immunoSEQ multiplex PCR, and the TCRdb table lists in-frame clones only, not all of them. The sample has about 180,000 clones, around 90% seen once. The sample taken for sequencing was PBMCs or T cells enriched from blood (not recorded which). The receptors here all came from a woman between 18 and 29 years old who had recovered from COVID-19. The CDR3 runs from the conserved cysteine through the conserved F or W. D genes are given only for firm matches. Expanded clones get a size class; other rows say once, few or many, or leave the size out.

j_call d_call clone_size v_call cdr3_aa cdr3_nt
TRBJ2-1 . . TRBV19 CATHLGRGSYNEQFF TGTGCCACTCATTTAGGGAGGGGGTCCTACAATGAGCAGTTCTTC
TRBJ1-3 TRBD1 . TRBV27 CASREGASGNTIYF TGTGCCAGCAGAGAGGGGGCCTCTGGAAACACCATATATTTT
TRBJ1-5 . few TRBV29-1 CSVRSGAGRNQPQHF TGCAGCGTTCGTAGTGGGGCAGGTAGAAATCAGCCCCAGCATTTT
TRBJ2-3 . . TRBV27 CASSLYRGTDTQYF TGTGCCAGCAGTTTATATCGGGGCACAGATACGCAGTATTTT
TRBJ1-1 . . TRBV5-1 CASSLAPSNTEAFF TGCGCCAGCAGCTTGGCCCCATCGAACACTGAAGCTTTCTTT
TRBJ1-6 . . TRBV7-3 CASSLNGDFHHYNSPLHF TGTGCCAGCAGCTTAAATGGGGACTTCCATCATTATAATTCACCCCTCCACTTT
TRBJ2-1 TRBD2 . TRBV4-2 CASSQVIAGEYNEQFF TGTGCCAGCAGCCAAGTAATAGCGGGGGAATACAATGAGCAGTTCTTC
TRBJ1-1 . . TRBV19 CASTDGPGTEAFF TGTGCCAGTACGGATGGACCAGGGACTGAAGCTTTCTTT
TRBJ2-7 TRBD1 . TRBV6-2/TRBV6-3 CASSYSRVDRRSSYEQYF TGTGCCAGCAGTTACTCGAGGGTGGACAGGAGGTCTTCCTACGAGCAGTACTTC
TRBJ2-1 . . TRBV4-3 CASSQDMGTQGEDEQFF TGCGCCAGCAGCCAAGATATGGGGACCCAAGGGGAGGATGAGCAGTTCTTC
TRBJ1-4 TRBD1 once TRBV10-2 CASSRGQDGEKLFF TGCGCCAGCAGTAGGGGACAGGATGGGGAAAAACTGTTTTTT
TRBJ1-2 TRBD1 . TRBV7-9 CASSLAGGGTGYGYTF TGTGCCAGCAGCTTAGCCGGAGGCGGGACAGGATATGGCTACACCTTC
TRBJ2-7 TRBD1 . TRBV7-9 CASSKRQGPSEQYF TGTGCCAGCAGCAAAAGACAGGGGCCCTCCGAGCAGTACTTC
TRBJ2-5 . . TRBV7-6 CASSLDGGGNSETQYF TGTGCCAGCAGCTTAGACGGCGGAGGGAATTCGGAGACCCAGTACTTC
TRBJ1-5 . . TRBV2 CASTFAGPQHF TGTGCCAGCACCTTCGCAGGGCCCCAGCATTTT
TRBJ1-2 . . TRBV9 CASSADGQNYGYTF TGTGCCAGCAGCGCGGACGGACAGAACTATGGCTACACCTTC
TRBJ1-3 TRBD1 . TRBV28 CASSPRQGGGNTIYF TGTGCCAGCAGCCCCAGACAGGGCGGTGGAAACACCATATATTTT
TRBJ1-4 TRBD1 . TRBV28 CASSSVQGQVKEKLFF TGTGCCAGCAGTTCGGTGCAAGGACAGGTGAAGGAAAAACTGTTTTTT
TRBJ2-1 . . TRBV21-1 CASSKVALAGGETIVCEQFF TGTGCCAGCAGCAAAGTAGCTCTAGCGGGGGGAGAAACCATTGTCTGTGAGCAGTTCTTC
TRBJ2-3 TRBD2 . TRBV9 CASSVGGGGGDTQYF TGTGCCAGCAGCGTAGGCGGGGGTGGCGGGGATACGCAGTATTTT
TRBJ1-5 . few TRBV7-2 CASSLGAGALNQPQHF TGTGCCAGCAGCTTAGGGGCAGGGGCCCTTAATCAGCCCCAGCATTTT
TRBJ2-3 . . TRBV6-2/TRBV6-3 CASSPGTRADTQYF TGTGCCAGCAGCCCCGGGACTCGCGCAGATACGCAGTATTTT